This TCR beta chain comes out of a study of T cell changes during pregnancy in multiple sclerosis. The table lists this clone with a count of one. Profiled with immunoSEQ multiplex PCR; TCRdb holds only in-frame clones, not every one. Of some 68,000 clones listed, about nine tenths were seen once; the top ten hold over 1.3%. V lost 5 bases and J lost 0, with 11 bases in between. In germline, CDR1 is SEHNR, CDR2 FQNEAQ (reference sequence). The CDR3 loop spans 15 amino acids. The sequencing here drew on peripheral blood, taken in the second trimester of pregnancy. The J gene is TRBJ1-3, the V gene TRBV7-9; D perhaps matches TRBD1 (6 bases). This TCR came from a female donor with multiple sclerosis, enrolled in a pregnancy study. In DNA form, the CDR3 reads TGTGCCAGCAGCCAAACACAGGGCTCTGGAAACACCATATATTTT. Translation gives CASSQTQGSGNTIYF.